This T cell receptor (beta chain) comes out of a study of response to subunit inactivated influenza vaccine. On this clonotype itself: What it recognizes is unknown.

Unmatched junction bases numbered 7, after V lost 5 bases and J lost 6 bases. CDR3 length equals 14 residues. Per the germline V gene, CDR1 is MDHEN and CDR2 is SYDVKM. General study findings and limits: The authors suggested that few new T cells are recruited per seasonal influenza vaccination.

A single record per CDR3 protein comes from TCRdb applying MiXCR to the RT-PCR reads. Counted here are some 500,000 distinct CDR3 sequences, approximately 13% occurring once; the ten biggest clones make up about 12%. This receptor was taken from a man aged 50 to 60 who received an inactivated influenza vaccine. The rearrangement uses TRBV28 and TRBJ1-1; 9 nucleotides match TRBD1. The specimen was PBMCs from blood, collected roughly 46 days after vaccination. In nucleotides, the CDR3 is TGTGCCAGCAGTGGGACAGGGTGGAAACCTGAAGCTTTCTTT. It codes for CASSGTGWKPEAFF.